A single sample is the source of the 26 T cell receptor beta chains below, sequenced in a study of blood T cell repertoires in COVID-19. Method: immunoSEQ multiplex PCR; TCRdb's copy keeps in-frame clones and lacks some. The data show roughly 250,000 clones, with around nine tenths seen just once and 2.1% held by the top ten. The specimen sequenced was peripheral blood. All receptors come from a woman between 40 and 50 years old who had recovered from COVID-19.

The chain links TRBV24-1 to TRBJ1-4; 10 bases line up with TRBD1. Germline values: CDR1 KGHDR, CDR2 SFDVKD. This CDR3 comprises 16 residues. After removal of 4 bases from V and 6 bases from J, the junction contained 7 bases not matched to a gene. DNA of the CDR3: TGTGCCACCAGTGACGCGGGACAGGGGACCTATGAAAAACTGTTTTTT. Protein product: CATSDAGQGTYEKLFF.

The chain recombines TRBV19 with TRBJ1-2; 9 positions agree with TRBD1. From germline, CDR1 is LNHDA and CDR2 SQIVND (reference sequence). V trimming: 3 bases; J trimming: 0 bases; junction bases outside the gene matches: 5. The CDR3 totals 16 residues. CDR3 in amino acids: CASSILRQGANYGYTF. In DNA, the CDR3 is TGTGCCAGTAGTATCCTCCGACAGGGGGCTAACTATGGCTACACCTTC.

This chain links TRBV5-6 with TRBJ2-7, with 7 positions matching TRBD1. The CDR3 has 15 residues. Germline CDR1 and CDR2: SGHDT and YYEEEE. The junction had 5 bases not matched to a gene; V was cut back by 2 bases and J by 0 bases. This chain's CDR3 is CASSLGTAFSYEQYF. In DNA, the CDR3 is TGTGCCAGCAGCTTAGGGACAGCCTTCTCCTACGAGCAGTACTTC.

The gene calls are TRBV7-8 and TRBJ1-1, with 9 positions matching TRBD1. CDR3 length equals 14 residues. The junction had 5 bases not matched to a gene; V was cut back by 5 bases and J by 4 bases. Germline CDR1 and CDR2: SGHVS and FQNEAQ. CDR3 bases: TGTGCCAGCAGCCTCAGGACAGGGGCCACTGAAGCTTTCTTT. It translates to CASSLRTGATEAFF.

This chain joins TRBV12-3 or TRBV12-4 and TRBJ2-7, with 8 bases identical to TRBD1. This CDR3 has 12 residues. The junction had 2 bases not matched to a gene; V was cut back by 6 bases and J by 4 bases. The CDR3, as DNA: TGTGCCAGCAGCGGGACAGGATACGAGCAGTACTTC. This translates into CASSGTGYEQYF.

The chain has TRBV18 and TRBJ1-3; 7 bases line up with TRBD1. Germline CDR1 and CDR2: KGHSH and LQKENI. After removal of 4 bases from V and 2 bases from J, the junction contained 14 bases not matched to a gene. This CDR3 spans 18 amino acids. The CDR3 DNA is TGTGCCAGCTCACGAGACGCAGGGGGAGTGGGCCCTGGAAACACCATATATTTT. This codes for CASSRDAGGVGPGNTIYF.

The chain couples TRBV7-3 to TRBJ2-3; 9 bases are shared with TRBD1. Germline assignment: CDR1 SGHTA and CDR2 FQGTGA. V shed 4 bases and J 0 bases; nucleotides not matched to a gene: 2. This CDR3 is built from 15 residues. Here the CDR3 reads CASSSGQGSTDTQYF. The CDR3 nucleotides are TGTGCCAGCAGCTCGGGACAGGGAAGCACAGATACGCAGTATTTT.

The CDR3 loop is CASTSGQNFFIEQYF. For the CDR3, the DNA is TGTGCCAGCACCTCGGGACAGAATTTTTTTATCGAGCAGTACTTC. V is TRBV7-2 and J is TRBJ2-7; 7 bases are shared with TRBD1. This CDR3 contains 15 residues. Losses at the gene ends were 7 bases for V and 6 bases for J; bases not matched to a gene: 15. Germline V gene data show CDR1 as SGHTA and CDR2 as FQGNSA.

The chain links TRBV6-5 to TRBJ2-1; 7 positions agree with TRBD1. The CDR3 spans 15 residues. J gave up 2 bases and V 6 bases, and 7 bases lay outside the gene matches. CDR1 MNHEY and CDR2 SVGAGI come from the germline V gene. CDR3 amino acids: CASRRAQGTYNEQFF. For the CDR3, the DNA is TGTGCCAGCAGGAGAGCACAGGGGACCTACAATGAGCAGTTCTTC.

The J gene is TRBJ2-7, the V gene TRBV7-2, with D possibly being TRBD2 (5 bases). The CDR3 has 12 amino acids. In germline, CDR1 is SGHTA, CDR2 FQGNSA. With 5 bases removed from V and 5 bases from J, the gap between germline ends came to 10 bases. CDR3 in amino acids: CASSPRRDEQYF. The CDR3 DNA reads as TGTGCCAGCAGCCCGAGGCGGGACGAGCAGTACTTC.

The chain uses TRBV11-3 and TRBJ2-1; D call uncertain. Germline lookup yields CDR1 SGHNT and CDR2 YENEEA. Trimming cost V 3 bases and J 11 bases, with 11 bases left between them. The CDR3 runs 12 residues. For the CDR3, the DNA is TGTGCCAGCAGCTTTCCCGCCGCGAAGCAGTTCTTC. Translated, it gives CASSFPAAKQFF.

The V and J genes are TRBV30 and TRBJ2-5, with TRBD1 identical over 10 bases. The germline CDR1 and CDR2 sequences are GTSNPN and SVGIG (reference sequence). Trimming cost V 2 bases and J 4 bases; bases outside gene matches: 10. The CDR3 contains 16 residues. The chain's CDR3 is CAWSQTRTGGSETQYF. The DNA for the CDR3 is TGTGCCTGGAGTCAAACCCGGACAGGGGGTTCAGAGACCCAGTACTTC.

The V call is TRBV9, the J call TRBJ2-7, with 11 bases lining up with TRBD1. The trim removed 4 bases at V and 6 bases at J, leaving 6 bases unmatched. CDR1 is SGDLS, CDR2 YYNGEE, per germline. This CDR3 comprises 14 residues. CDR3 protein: CASSFKDRGLEQYF. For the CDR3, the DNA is TGTGCCAGCAGCTTTAAGGACAGGGGGCTCGAGCAGTACTTC.

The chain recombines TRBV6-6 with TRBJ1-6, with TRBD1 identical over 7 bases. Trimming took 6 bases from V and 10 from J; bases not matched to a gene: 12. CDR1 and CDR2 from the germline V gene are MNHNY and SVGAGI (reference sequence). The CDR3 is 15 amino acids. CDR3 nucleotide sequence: TGTGCCAGCAGCCACGGCGGGACAGCCCCATCACCCCTCCACTTT. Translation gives CASSHGGTAPSPLHF.

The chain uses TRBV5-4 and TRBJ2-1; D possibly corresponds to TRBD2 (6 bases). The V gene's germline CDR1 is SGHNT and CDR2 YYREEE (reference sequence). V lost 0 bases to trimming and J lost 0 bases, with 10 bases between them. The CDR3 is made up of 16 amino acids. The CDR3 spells CASSLGIAVSYNEQFF. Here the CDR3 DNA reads TGTGCCAGCAGCTTGGGTATAGCGGTCTCCTACAATGAGCAGTTCTTC.

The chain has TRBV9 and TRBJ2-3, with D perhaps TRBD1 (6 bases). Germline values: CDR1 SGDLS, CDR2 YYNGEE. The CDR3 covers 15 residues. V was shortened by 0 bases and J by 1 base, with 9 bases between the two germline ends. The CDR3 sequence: CASSVDWGRTDTQYF. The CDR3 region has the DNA TGTGCCAGCAGCGTAGATTGGGGGCGCACAGATACGCAGTATTTT.

The CDR3 DNA reads as TGTGCCAGCAGTATACACGGGACAGGGACCTACGAGCAGTACTTC. It encodes CASSIHGTGTYEQYF. The chain is built from TRBV25-1 and TRBJ2-7; 9 bases are shared with TRBD1. Germline-derived CDR1 and CDR2 are MGHDK and SYGVNS. With 5 bases clipped from V and 2 bases from J, the junction kept 7 bases outside the gene matches. The CDR3 sequence is 15 residues long.

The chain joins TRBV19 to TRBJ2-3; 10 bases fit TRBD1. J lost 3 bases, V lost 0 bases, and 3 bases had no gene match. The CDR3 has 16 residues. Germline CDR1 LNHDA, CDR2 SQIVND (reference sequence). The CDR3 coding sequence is TGTGCCAGTAGTATAGATCGGACAGGGGGAACAGATACGCAGTATTTT. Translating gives CASSIDRTGGTDTQYF.

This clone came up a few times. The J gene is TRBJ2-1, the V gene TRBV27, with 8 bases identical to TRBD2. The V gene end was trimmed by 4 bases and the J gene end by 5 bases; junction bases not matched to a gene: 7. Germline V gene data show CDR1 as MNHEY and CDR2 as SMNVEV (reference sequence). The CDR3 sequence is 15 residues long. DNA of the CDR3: TGTGCCAGCAGTTCCTTAGCGGGATATAACAATGAGCAGTTCTTC. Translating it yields CASSSLAGYNNEQFF.

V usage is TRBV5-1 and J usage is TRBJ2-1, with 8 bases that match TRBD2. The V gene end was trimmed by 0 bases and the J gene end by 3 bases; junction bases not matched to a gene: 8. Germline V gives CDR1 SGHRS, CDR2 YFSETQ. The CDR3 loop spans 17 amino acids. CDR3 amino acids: CASSLGITSGNYNEQFF. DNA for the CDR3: TGCGCCAGCAGCTTGGGGATTACTAGCGGAAACTACAATGAGCAGTTCTTC.

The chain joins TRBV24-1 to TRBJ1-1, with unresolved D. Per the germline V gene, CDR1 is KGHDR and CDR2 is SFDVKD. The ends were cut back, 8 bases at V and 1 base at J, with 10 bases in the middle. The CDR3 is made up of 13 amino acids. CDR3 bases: TGTGCCACCAAGCACAGTGAGAACACTGAAGCTTTCTTT. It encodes CATKHSENTEAFF.

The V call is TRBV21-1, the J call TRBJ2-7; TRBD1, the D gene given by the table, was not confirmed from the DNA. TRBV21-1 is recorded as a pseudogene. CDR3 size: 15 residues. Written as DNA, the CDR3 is TGTGCCAGCAGCATTGGAACAGGACCCTACTACGAGCAGTACTTC. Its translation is CASSIGTGPYYEQYF.

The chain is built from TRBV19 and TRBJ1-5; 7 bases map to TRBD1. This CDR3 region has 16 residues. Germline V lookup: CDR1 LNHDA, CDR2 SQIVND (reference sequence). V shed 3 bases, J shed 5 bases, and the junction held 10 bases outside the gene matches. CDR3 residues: CASSIPTGAGDQPQHF. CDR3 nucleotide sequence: TGTGCCAGTAGTATCCCCACAGGGGCAGGGGATCAGCCCCAGCATTTT.

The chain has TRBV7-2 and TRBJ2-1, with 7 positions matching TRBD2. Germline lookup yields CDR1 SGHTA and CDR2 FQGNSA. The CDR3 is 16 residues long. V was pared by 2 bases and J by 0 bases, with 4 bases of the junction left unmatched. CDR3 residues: CASSLLADSSYNEQFF. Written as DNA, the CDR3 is TGTGCCAGCAGCTTACTAGCGGATAGCTCCTACAATGAGCAGTTCTTC.

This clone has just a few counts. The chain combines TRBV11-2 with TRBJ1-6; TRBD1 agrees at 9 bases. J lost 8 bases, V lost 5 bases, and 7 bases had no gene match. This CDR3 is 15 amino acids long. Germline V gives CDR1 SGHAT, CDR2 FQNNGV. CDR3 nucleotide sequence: TGTGCCAGCAGCCAAACCGGGACAGGGCATTCACCCCTCCACTTT. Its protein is CASSQTGTGHSPLHF. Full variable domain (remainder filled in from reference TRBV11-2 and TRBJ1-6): EAGVAQSPRYKIIEKRQSVAFWCNPISGHATLYWYQQILGQGPKLLIQFQNNGVVDDSQLPKDRFSAERLKGVDSTLKIQPAKLEDSAVYLCASSQTGTGHSPLHFGNGTRLTVT.

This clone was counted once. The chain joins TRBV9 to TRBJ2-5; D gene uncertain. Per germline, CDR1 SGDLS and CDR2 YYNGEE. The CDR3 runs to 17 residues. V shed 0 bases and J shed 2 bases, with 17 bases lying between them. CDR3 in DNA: TGTGCCAGCAGCGTAGTGGGTCAGGATGGCAGGCAAGAGACCCAGTACTTC. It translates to CASSVVGQDGRQETQYF. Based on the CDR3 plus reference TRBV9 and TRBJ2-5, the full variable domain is DSGVTQTPKHLITATGQRVTLRCSPRSGDLSVYWYQQSLDQGLQFLIQYYNGEERAKGNILERFSAQQFPDLHSELNLSSLELGDSALYFCASSVVGQDGRQETQYFGPGTRLLVL.